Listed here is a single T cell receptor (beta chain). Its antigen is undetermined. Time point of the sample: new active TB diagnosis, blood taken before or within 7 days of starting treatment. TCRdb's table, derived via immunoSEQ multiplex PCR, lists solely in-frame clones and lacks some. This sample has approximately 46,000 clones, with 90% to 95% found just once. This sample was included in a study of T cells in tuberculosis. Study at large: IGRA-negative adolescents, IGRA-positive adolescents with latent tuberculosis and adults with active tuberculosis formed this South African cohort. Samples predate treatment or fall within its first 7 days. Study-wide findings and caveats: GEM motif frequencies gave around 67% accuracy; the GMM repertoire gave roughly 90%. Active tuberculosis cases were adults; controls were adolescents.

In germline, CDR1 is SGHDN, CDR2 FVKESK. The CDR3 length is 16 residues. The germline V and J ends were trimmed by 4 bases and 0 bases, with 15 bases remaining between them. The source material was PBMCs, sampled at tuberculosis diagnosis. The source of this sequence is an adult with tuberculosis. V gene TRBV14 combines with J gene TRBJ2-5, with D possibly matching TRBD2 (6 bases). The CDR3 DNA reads TGTGCCAGCAGCCCCCGGCGAGGGAGGTACCAAGAGACCCAGTACTTC. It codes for CASSPRRGRYQETQYF.